Listed below are T cell receptor beta chains from one sample, sequenced in a study of breast tumors, draining lymph nodes, adjacent tissues. Each CDR3 protein gets one entry after TCRdb re-called the multiplex PCR reads with MiXCR. Here the sample spans under 150,000 distinct CDR3 sequences, 20% to 25% being singletons. The specimen sequenced was axillary lymph node tissue. All receptors derive from a female donor with breast cancer. Some clones in this sample may be carry-over from other donors' samples. Both conserved end residues are part of each CDR3. A D gene is named only where the DNA matches it firmly. Rows may omit the clone size; those that give it use once, few, many or a size class.

j_call: TRBJ2-3
cdr3_length: 12
v_call: TRBV30
clone_size: NA
d_call: TRBD1
cdr3_aa: CAWRQGADTQYF
cdr3_nt: TGTGCCTGGAGACAGGGGGCAGATACGCAGTATTTT

j_call: TRBJ2-3
cdr3_length: 16
v_call: TRBV12-3/TRBV12-4
clone_size: many
d_call: TRBD2
cdr3_aa: CASSPASGSGTDTQYF
cdr3_nt: TGTGCCAGCAGCCCCGCTAGCGGGAGTGGCACAGATACGCAGTATTTT

j_call: TRBJ2-7
cdr3_length: 12
v_call: TRBV18
clone_size: many
d_call: NA
cdr3_aa: CASSPSDGQQYF
cdr3_nt: TGTGCCAGCTCACCGTCCGACGGGCAGCAGTACTTC

j_call: TRBJ2-1
cdr3_length: 14
v_call: TRBV30
clone_size: many
d_call: TRBD2
cdr3_aa: CAWSAQGLVFEQFF
cdr3_nt: TGTGCCTGGAGTGCCCAGGGACTAGTGTTTGAGCAGTTCTTC

j_call: TRBJ1-1
cdr3_length: 15
v_call: TRBV20-1
clone_size: NA
d_call: NA
cdr3_aa: CSAHPLTTGRSGAFF
cdr3_nt: TGCAGTGCCCACCCTTTAACGACAGGACGATCGGGCGCTTTCTTT

j_call: TRBJ2-7
cdr3_length: 17
v_call: TRBV3-2
clone_size: NA
d_call: NA
cdr3_aa: CASSQEGRAARAYEQYF
cdr3_nt: TGTGCCAGCAGCCAAGAGGGTAGGGCAGCTAGAGCCTACGAGCAGTACTTC

j_call: TRBJ1-2
cdr3_length: 13
v_call: TRBV2
clone_size: many
d_call: NA
cdr3_aa: CASSEGRDYGYTF
cdr3_nt: TGTGCCAGCAGTGAAGGGAGGGACTATGGCTACACCTTC

j_call: TRBJ2-6
cdr3_length: 14
v_call: TRBV11-3
clone_size: many
d_call: NA
cdr3_aa: CASSRGSGANVLTF
cdr3_nt: TGTGCCAGCAGTAGAGGGTCTGGGGCCAACGTCCTGACTTTC

j_call: TRBJ2-3
cdr3_length: 12
v_call: TRBV7-6
clone_size: many
d_call: NA
cdr3_aa: CASSSAADTQYF
cdr3_nt: TGTGCCAGCAGCTCGGCGGCAGATACGCAGTATTTT

j_call: TRBJ2-1
cdr3_length: 13
v_call: TRBV19
clone_size: many
d_call: NA
cdr3_aa: CASSFGPSNEQFF
cdr3_nt: TGTGCCAGTAGTTTCGGCCCAAGCAATGAGCAGTTCTTC

j_call: TRBJ1-2
cdr3_length: 12
v_call: TRBV2
clone_size: once
d_call: NA
cdr3_aa: CASSDGHYGYTF
cdr3_nt: TGTGCCAGCAGTGACGGACACTATGGCTATACCTTC

j_call: TRBJ2-2
cdr3_length: 13
v_call: TRBV2
clone_size: many
d_call: NA
cdr3_aa: CASRPENTGELFF
cdr3_nt: TGTGCCAGCAGGCCCGAGAACACCGGGGAGCTGTTTTTT